This record covers a single T cell receptor beta chain. The repertoire was sequenced with immunoSEQ multiplex PCR; TCRdb's copy has only in-frame clones and lacks some. The sample records roughly 200,000 clones, 88% being singletons. The data stem from a study of blood T cell repertoires in COVID-19. Study overall: T cells, B-cell-depleted T cells, or PBMCs supplied cDNA or gDNA.

Cohort 3 recovery required two negative PCRs, clearance, or symptom resolution. Germline assignment: CDR1 ENHRY and CDR2 SYGVKD. This CDR3 contains 14 residues. Unmatched junction bases numbered 7, after V lost 2 bases and J lost 8 bases. The chain uses TRBV10-3 and TRBJ1-2, with 8 bases matching TRBD1. Sequenced sample: PBMCs or T cells enriched from blood (not recorded which). The source is a woman between 25 and 40 years old who had recovered from COVID-19. In nucleotides, the CDR3 is TGTGCCATCAGTGAGGCAGGGACAGGCTTGGGCTACACCTTC. Translated, it gives CAISEAGTGLGYTF.